Included here is one TCR beta chain sequence, with context. The antigen is not known. Sequencing was performed with immunoSEQ multiplex PCR; in TCRdb, only in-frame clones are kept and a portion is missing. This table has approximately 11,000 clones, approximately 90% appearing once. This specimen comes from a study of T cell clonotyping in hematopoietic cell transplantation. V gave up 5 bases and J gave up 3 bases, with 16 bases separating them. This CDR3 comprises 15 residues. CDR1 and CDR2 (germline): MDHEN, SYDVKM. Findings of the study overall: After transplant, recipient diversity fell while pathologically expanded clonotypes grew through day 180.

The rearrangement uses TRBV28 and TRBJ1-1; D perhaps matches TRBD1 (5 bases). The TCR sequence derives from a woman aged 50 to 60 in good health. Some clones in this sample may be carry-over from other donors' samples. The sample consisted of peripheral blood mononuclear cells. CDR3: CASSPSSGAYTEAFF. The CDR3 nucleotides are TGTGCCAGCAGTCCCTCATCCGGGGCATACACTGAAGCTTTCTTT.